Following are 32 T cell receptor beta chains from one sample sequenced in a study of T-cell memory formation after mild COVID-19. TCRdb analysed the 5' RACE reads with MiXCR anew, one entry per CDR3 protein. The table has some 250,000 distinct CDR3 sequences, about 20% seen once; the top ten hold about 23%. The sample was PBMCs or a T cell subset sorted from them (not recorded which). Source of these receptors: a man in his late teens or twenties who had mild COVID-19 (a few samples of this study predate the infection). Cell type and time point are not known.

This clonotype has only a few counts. Here the CDR3 reads CASSLDLIDYNEQFF. The CDR3 coding sequence is TGCGCCAGCAGCCTGGACTTGATCGACTATAATGAGCAGTTCTTC. The V call is TRBV4-3, the J call TRBJ2-1; TRBD2 is a possible D gene (5 bases). Germline lookup yields CDR1 LGHNA and CDR2 YSLEER. The CDR3 length is 15 residues. V was trimmed by 4 bases and J by 7 bases, leaving 17 bases between them.

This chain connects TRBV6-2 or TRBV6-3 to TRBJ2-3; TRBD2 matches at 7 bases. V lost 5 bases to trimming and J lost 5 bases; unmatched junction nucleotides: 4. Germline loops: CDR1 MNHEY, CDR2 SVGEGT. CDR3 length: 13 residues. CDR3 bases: TGTGCCAGCAGTCGGGGGGTAGGAGATACGCAGTATTTT. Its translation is CASSRGVGDTQYF.

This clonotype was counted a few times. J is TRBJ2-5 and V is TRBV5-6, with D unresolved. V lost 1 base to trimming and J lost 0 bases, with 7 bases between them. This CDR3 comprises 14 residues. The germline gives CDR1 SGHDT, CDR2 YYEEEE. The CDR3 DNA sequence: TGTGCCAGCAGCTTGCCAGAATACCAAGAGACCCAGTACTTC. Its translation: CASSLPEYQETQYF.

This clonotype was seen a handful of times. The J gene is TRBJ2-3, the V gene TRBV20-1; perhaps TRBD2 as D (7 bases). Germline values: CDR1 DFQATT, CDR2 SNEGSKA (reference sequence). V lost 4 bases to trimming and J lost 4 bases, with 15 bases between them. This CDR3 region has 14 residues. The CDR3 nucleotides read TGCAGTGCTACGGGGGGCCTTGGGGCAGATACGCAGTATTTT. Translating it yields CSATGGLGADTQYF.

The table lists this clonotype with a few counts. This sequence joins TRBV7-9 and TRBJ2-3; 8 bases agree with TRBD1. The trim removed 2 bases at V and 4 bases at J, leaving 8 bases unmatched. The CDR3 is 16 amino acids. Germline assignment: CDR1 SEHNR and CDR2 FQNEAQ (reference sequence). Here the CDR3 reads CASSLTGGDTADTQYF. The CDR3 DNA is TGTGCCAGCAGCTTAACAGGGGGTGATACCGCAGATACGCAGTATTTT.

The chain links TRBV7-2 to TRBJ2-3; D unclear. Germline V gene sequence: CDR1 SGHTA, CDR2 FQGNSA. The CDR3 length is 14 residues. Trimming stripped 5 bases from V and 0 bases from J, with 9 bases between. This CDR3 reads CASSAQTSTDTQYF. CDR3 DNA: TGTGCCAGCAGCGCCCAGACTAGCACAGATACGCAGTATTTT.

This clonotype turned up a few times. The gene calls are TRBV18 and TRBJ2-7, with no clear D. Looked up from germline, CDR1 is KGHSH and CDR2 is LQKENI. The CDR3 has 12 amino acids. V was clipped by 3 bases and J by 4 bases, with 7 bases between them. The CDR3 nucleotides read TGTGCCAGCTCACCGGACGATTACGAGCAGTACGTC. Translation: CASSPDDYEQYV.

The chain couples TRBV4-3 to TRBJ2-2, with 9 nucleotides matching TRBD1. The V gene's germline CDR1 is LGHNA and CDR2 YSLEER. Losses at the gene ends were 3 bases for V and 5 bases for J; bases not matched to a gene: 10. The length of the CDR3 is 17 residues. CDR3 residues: CASSHDRYRGQTGELFF. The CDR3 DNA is TGCGCCAGCAGCCACGACCGCTACAGGGGGCAAACCGGGGAGCTGTTTTTT.

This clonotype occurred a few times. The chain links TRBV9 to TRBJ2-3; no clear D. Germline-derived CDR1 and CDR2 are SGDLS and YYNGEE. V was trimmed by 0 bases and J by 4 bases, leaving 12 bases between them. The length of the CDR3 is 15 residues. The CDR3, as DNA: TGTGCCAGCAGCGTAGCTCCGGCAGTCGCAGATACGCAGTATTTT. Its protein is CASSVAPAVADTQYF.

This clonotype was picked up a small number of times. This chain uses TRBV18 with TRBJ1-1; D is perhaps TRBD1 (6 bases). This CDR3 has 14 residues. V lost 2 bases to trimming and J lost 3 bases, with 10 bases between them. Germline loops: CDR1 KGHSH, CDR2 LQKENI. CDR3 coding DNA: TGTGCCAGCTCACCAGGGGGCCAGGACACTGAAGCTTTCTTT. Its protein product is CASSPGGQDTEAFF.

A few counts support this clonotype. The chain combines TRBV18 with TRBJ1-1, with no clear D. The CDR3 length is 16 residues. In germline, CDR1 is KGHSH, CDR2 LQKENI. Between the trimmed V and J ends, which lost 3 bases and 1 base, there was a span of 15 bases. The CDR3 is CASSPANGDTNTEAFF. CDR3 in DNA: TGTGCCAGCTCACCGGCCAACGGTGACACGAACACTGAAGCTTTCTTT.

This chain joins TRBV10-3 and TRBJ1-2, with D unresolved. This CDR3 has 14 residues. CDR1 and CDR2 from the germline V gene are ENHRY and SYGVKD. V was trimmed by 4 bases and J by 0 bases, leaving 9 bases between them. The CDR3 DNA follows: TGTGCCATCAGTGTCGGGCAAGCTAACTATGGCTACACCTTC. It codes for CAISVGQANYGYTF.

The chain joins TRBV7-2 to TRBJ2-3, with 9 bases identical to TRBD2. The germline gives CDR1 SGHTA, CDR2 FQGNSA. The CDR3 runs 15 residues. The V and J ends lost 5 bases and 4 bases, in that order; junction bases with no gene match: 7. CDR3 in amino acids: CASSESGGRPDTQYF. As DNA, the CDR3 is TGTGCCAGCAGCGAGAGCGGGGGGCGTCCAGATACGCAGTATTTT.

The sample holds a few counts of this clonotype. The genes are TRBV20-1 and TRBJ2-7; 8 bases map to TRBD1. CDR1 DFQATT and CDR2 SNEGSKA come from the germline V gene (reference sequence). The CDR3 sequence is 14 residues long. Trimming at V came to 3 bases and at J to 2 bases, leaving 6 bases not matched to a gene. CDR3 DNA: TGCAGTGCTAGTCTGGACAGGGTTGCCTACGAGCAGTACTTC. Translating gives CSASLDRVAYEQYF.

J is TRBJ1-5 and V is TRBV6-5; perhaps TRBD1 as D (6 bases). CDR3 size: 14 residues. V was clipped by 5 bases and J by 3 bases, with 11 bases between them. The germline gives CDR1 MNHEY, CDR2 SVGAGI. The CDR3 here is CASSAHRANQPQHF. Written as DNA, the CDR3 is TGTGCCAGCAGTGCCCACAGGGCCAATCAGCCCCAGCATTTT.

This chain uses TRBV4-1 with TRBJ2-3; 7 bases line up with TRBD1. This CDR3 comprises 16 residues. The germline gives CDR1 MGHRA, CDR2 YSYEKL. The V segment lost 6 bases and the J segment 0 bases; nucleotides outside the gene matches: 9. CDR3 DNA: TGCGCCAGCAGTCCGCAGGGGACAGCCAGCACAGATACGCAGTATTTT. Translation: CASSPQGTASTDTQYF.

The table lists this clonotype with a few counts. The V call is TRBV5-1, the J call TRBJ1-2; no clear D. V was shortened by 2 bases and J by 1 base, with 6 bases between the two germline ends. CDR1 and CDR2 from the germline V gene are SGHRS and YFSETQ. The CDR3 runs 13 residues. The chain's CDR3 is CASSFDGNYGYTF. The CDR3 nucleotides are TGCGCCAGCAGCTTTGACGGTAACTATGGCTACACCTTC. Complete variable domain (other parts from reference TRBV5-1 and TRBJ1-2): KAGVTQTPRYLIKTRGQQVTLSCSPISGHRSVSWYQQTPGQGLQFLFEYFSETQRNKGNFPGRFSGRQFSNSRSEMNVSTLELGDSALYLCASSFDGNYGYTFGSGTRLTVV.

For the CDR3, the DNA is TGCGCCAGCAGTCAGGGGAACGACCAAGAGACCCAGTACTTC. It is translated as CASSQGNDQETQYF. The chain combines TRBV23-1 with TRBJ2-5; D unresolved. TRBV23-1 counts as an open reading frame of uncertain function. The V gene lost 3 bases and the J gene lost 0 bases, with 8 bases spanning the gap. The CDR3 is 14 residues long.

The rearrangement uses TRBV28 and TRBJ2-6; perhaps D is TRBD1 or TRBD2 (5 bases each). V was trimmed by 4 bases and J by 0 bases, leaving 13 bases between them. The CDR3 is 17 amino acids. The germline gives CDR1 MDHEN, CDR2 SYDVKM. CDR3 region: CASSSGTGYSGANVLTF. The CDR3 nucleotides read TGTGCCAGCAGTTCCGGGACGGGATACTCTGGGGCCAACGTCCTGACTTTC.

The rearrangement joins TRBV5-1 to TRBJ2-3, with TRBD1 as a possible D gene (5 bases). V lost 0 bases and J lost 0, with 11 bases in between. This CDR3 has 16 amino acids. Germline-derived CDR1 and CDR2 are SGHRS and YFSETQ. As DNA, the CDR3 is TGCGCCAGCAGCTTGGGGTCAGGGTACAGCACAGATACGCAGTATTTT. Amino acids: CASSLGSGYSTDTQYF.

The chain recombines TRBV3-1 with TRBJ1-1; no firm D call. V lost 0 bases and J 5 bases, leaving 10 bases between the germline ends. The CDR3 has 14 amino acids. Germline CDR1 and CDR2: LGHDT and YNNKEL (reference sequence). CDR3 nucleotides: TGTGCCAGCAGCCAAGATCAACTGGCAACTGAAGCTTTCTTT. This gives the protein CASSQDQLATEAFF.

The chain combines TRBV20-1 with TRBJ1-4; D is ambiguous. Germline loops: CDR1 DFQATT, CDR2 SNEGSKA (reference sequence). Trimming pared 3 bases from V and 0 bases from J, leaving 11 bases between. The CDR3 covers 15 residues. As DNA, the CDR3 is TGCAGTGCTAGTCCCCAGGCGGCAACTAATGAAAAACTGTTTTTT. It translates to CSASPQAATNEKLFF.

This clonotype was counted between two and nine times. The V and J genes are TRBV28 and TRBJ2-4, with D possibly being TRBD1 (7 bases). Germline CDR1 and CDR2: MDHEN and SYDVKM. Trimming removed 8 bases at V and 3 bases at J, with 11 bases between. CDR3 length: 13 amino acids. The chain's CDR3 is CASGGDSKNIQYF. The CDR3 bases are TGTGCCAGCGGAGGGGACAGCAAAAACATTCAGTACTTC.

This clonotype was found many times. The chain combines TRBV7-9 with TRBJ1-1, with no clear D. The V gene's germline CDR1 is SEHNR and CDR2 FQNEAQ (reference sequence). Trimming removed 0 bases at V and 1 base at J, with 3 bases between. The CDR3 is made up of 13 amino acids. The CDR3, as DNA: TGTGCCAGCAGCTTAGCTTGGAACACTGAAGCTTTCTTT. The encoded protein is CASSLAWNTEAFF.

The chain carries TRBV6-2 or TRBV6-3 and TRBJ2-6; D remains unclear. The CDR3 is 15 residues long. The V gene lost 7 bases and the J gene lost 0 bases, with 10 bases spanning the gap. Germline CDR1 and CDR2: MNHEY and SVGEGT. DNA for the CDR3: TGTGCCAGCATACGTATACCCTCTGGGGCCAACGTCCTGACTTTC. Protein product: CASIRIPSGANVLTF.

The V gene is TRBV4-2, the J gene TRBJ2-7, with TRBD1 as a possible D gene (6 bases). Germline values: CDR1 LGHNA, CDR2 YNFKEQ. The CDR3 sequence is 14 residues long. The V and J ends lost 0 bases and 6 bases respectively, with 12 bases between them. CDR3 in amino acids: CASSQDPGVGEQYF. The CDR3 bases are TGTGCCAGCAGCCAAGACCCAGGGGTAGGCGAGCAGTACTTC.

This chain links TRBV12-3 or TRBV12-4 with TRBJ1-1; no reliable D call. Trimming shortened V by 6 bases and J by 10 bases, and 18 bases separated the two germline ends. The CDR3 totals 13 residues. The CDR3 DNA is TGTGCCAGCAGCCAAGCGGAGGGCCCGCGAGCTTTCTTT. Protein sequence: CASSQAEGPRAFF.

The CDR3 is CASSQDSVQETQYF. The CDR3 DNA sequence: TGTGCCAGCAGCCAAGATTCAGTTCAGGAGACCCAGTACTTC. V is TRBV14 and J is TRBJ2-5; D remains ambiguous. Germline V CDR1 and CDR2: SGHDN, FVKESK. CDR3 size: 14 residues. Trimming stripped 0 bases from V and 5 bases from J, with 10 bases between.

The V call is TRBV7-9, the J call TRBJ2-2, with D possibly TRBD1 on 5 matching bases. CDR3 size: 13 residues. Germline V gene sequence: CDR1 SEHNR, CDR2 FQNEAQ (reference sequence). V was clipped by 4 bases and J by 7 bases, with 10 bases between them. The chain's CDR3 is CASSSQVGGELFF. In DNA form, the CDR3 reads TGTGCCAGCAGCTCACAGGTTGGCGGGGAGCTGTTTTTT.

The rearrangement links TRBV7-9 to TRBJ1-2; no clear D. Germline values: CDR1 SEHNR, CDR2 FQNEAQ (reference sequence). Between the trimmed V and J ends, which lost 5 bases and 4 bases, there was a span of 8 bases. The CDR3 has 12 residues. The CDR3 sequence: CASSEEGYGYTF. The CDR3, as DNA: TGTGCCAGCAGCGAAGAGGGCTATGGCTACACCTTC. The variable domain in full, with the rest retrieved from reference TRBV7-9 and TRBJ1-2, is DTGVSQNPRHKITKRGQNVTFRCDPISEHNRLYWYRQTLGQGPEFLTYFQNEAQLEKSRLLSDRFSAERPKGSFSTLEIQRTEQGDSAMYLCASSEEGYGYTFGSGTRLTVV.

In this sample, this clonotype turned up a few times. The CDR3 region is CSAEDRGGFGETQYF. The CDR3 region has the DNA TGCAGTGCGGAGGACCGAGGCGGATTCGGGGAGACCCAGTACTTC. J is TRBJ2-5 and V is TRBV20-1; the D gene is possibly TRBD2 (5 bases). Per germline, CDR1 DFQATT and CDR2 SNEGSKA (reference sequence). Trimming pared 6 bases from V and 5 bases from J, leaving 22 bases between. This CDR3 region has 15 residues.

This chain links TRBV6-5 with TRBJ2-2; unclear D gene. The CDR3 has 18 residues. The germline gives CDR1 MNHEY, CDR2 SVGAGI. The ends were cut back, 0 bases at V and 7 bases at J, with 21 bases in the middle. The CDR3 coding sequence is TGTGCCAGCAGTTACTCGAGTTTTGAAGGTCAAAGGAACGGGGAGCTGTTTTTT. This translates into CASSYSSFEGQRNGELFF.